This T cell receptor (beta chain) was documented in a study of blood T cell repertoires in COVID-19. Sequenced by immunoSEQ multiplex PCR; TCRdb stores in-frame clones only, minus some. The sample gives some 180,000 clones, approximately 80% of which show up once; around 6.3% is in the top ten. Germline lookup yields CDR1 MGHRA and CDR2 YSYEKL. CDR3 length: 14 amino acids. V was pared by 1 base and J by 5 bases, with 4 bases of the junction left unmatched. Source material: peripheral blood. This clonotype was sampled from a woman between 40 and 55 years old with COVID-19, enrolled during active disease. The chain is built from TRBV4-1 and TRBJ1-1; 7 bases align to TRBD1. CDR3 in DNA: TGCGCCAGCAGCCAAGCGAAGGGGGCAACTGAAGCTTTCTTT. This gives the protein CASSQAKGATEAFF.